The rows below give T cell receptor beta chains drawn from one sample of a study of cytomegalovirus exposure and HLA in healthy donors. The assay was immunoSEQ multiplex PCR, and TCRdb's table has in-frame clones only and misses some. The sample has fewer than 130,000 clones, roughly 86% seen once; the top ten hold 1.5% to 2%. Sequencing was done on a sample of PBMCs. The receptors shown here come from a man aged 40-49 years in good health and CMV-seronegative. The CDR3 runs from the conserved cysteine through the conserved F or W. D genes are given only for firm matches. Expanded clones get a size class; other rows say once, few or many, or leave the size out.

J gene,D gene,clone size,V gene,CDR3 DNA,CDR3 protein
TRBJ1-2,-,-,TRBV6-5,TGTGCCAGCAGTTACGACTTTAGGAATGGCTACACCTTC,CASSYDFRNGYTF
TRBJ2-2,TRBD2,-,TRBV29-1,TGCGCGGGGGGCCATAACACCGGGGAGCTGTTTTTT,CAGGHNTGELFF
TRBJ2-7,-,-,TRBV6-5,TGTGCCAGCAGTAATGGGGGAGGCGAGCAGTACTTC,CASSNGGGEQYF
TRBJ1-5,TRBD1,few,TRBV5-6,TGTGCCAGCAGCTTGAGGGGGCTTAGCAATCAGCCCCAGCATTTT,CASSLRGLSNQPQHF
TRBJ1-4,-,-,TRBV30,TGTGCCTGGAGGACACGTACAGGGGAAAAACTGTTTTTT,CAWRTRTGEKLFF
TRBJ2-1,TRBD2,-,TRBV5-1,TGCGCCAGCAGCTATACCGGGACTAGCGGGGGGGCCATGAACAATGAGCAGTTCTTC,CASSYTGTSGGAMNNEQFF
TRBJ1-5,TRBD1,-,TRBV6-1,TGTGCCAGCAGGGGGGGACAGTGGGGCAATCAGCCCCAGCATTTT,CASRGGQWGNQPQHF
TRBJ2-1,TRBD2,once,TRBV9,TGTGCCAGCAGCGTAGCCGGGGGGGCCCCCTCCTACAATGAGCAGTTCTTC,CASSVAGGAPSYNEQFF
TRBJ2-3,-,once,TRBV5-1,TGCGCCAGCAGTTACAACACAGATACGCAGTATTTT,CASSYNTDTQYF
TRBJ2-1,-,few,TRBV20-1,TGCAGTGCTCAGAGGGGGGAGCAGTTCTTC,CSAQRGEQFF
TRBJ2-7,-,once,TRBV7-6,TGTGCCAGCAGCCACGGAGGGGCGGAGGTAGAGCAGTACTTC,CASSHGGAEVEQYF
TRBJ2-1,TRBD2,-,TRBV4-1,TGCGCCAGCAGCGACGGACTAGCGGGTAGATACGAGCAGTTCTTC,CASSDGLAGRYEQFF
TRBJ2-2,-,-,TRBV7-2,TGTGCCAGCAGCCGGCGGAGGGACGGGGAGCTGTTTTTT,CASSRRRDGELFF
TRBJ2-7,-,-,TRBV6-5,TGTGCCAGCAGCTTATCCAGTGGCAAGCAGTACTTC,CASSLSSGKQYF
TRBJ1-3,-,-,TRBV9,TGTGCCAGCAGCCTTGGCGGGAATAGGGTTCACACCATATATTTT,CASSLGGNRVHTIYF
TRBJ2-3,TRBD2,-,TRBV5-1,TGCGCCAGCAGCAAGGGGACTAGCGGGGCAGATACGCAGTATTTT,CASSKGTSGADTQYF
TRBJ2-6,-,-,TRBV19,TGTGCCAGTAGTATAAGGACTCCCCGCTCTGGGGCCAACGTCCTGACTTTC,CASSIRTPRSGANVLTF
TRBJ1-1,-,-,TRBV5-6,TGTGCCAGCAGCGGCCTGAAAAGAGGGACTGAAGCTTTCTTT,CASSGLKRGTEAFF
TRBJ2-7,TRBD1,-,TRBV10-3,TGTGCCATCAGTACCCGGGACAGAGCTACTCTTGAGCAGTACTTC,CAISTRDRATLEQYF
TRBJ2-7,TRBD2,-,TRBV9,TGTGCCAGCAGCGTAGGGGAGGGGCGCTACGAGCAGTACTTC,CASSVGEGRYEQYF
TRBJ2-5,-,-,TRBV7-2,TGTGCCAGCAGCAGAACAATCCAAGAGACCCAGTACTTC,CASSRTIQETQYF
TRBJ1-1,TRBD1,-,TRBV7-8,TGTGCCAGCAGCTCCAGGGGGACAGGGGGCTTAGGGAACACTGAAGCTTTCTTT,CASSSRGTGGLGNTEAFF
TRBJ2-7,-,-,TRBV7-9,TGTGCCAGCAGCTTTAAGGGGGGGGCGGGATACGAGCAGTACTTC,CASSFKGGAGYEQYF
TRBJ2-4,-,once,TRBV7-2,TGTGCCAGCAGCCCTGCGGGGGCGGCCAAAAACATTCAGTACTTC,CASSPAGAAKNIQYF
TRBJ1-2,TRBD1,-,TRBV15,TGTGCCACCAGCAGAGATCCCGCCACAGGGGTAGGCTACACCTTC,CATSRDPATGVGYTF
TRBJ1-6,TRBD1,-,TRBV6-5,TGTGCCAGCAGTTTCGACAGGGAGGTTTCACCCCTCCACTTT,CASSFDREVSPLHF